This T cell receptor beta chain originates from a study of Tregs in tolerant kidney transplant recipients. TCRdb keeps only in-frame clones here, not all; method: immunoSEQ multiplex PCR. The sample shows roughly 66,000 clones, roughly 92% of them seen only once. Germline V gene data show CDR1 as MNHNS and CDR2 as SASEGT. V lost 9 bases, J lost 1 base, and 15 bases lay in between. The CDR3 covers 14 residues. The V call is TRBV6-1, the J call TRBJ1-1; no reliable D call. Sequenced here: CD8+ T cells from blood, sampled before the transplant. The TCR comes from a human donor who received a combined kidney and bone marrow transplant. For the CDR3, the DNA is TGTGCCAGTACTCTCGCCACTGGGAACACTGAAGCTTTCTTT. Translating it yields CASTLATGNTEAFF.